These 29 T cell receptor beta chains were sequenced from one sample in a study of cytomegalovirus exposure and HLA in healthy donors (dated by TCRdb to about 2017). The library relied on the immunoSEQ multiplex PCR assay. The multiplex PCR relied on a mix of 60 forward primers for TCR Vbeta segments and 13 reverse primers for TCR Jbeta segments. The table comes from immuneACCESS by way of TCRdb, which keeps in-frame sequences with V and J called. Part of the clones is missing from these tables; in studies checked, under half for an unresolved V gene and the rest for unknown reasons. The sample profile shows 90,000 to 130,000 clones; around three quarters of them were found once. The ten largest clones add up to almost 3% of the sample. Sequenced sample: PBMCs. These TCRs come from a woman in her late teens or twenties in good health and CMV-seropositive.

V is TRBV4-2 and J is TRBJ2-5, with a tentative D call TRBD2 (5 bases). The better agreement between TRBJ2-7 and the DNA end casts doubt on the J call. CDR3 length: 13 residues. CDR1 LGHNA and CDR2 YNFKEQ come from the germline V gene. The CDR3 sequence: CASSLDGGYEQYF. DNA of the CDR3: TGTGCCAGCAGCCTAGACGGAGGCTACGAGCAGTACTTC.

The rearrangement uses TRBV7-2 and TRBJ2-3; 12 bases agree with TRBD2. V dropped 0 bases and J dropped 3; count of bases not matched to a gene: 7. Germline V gene data show CDR1 as SGHTA and CDR2 as FQGNSA. This CDR3 contains 18 residues. Here the CDR3 reads CASSLASSGRAPTDTQYF. CDR3 nucleotides: TGTGCCAGCAGCTTAGCTTCTAGCGGGAGGGCCCCAACAGATACGCAGTATTTT. The complete variable domain, with remaining parts taken from reference TRBV7-2 and TRBJ2-3, reads GAGVSQSPSNKVTEKGKDVELRCDPISGHTALYWYRQSLGQGLEFLIYFQGNSAPDKSGLPSDRFSAERTGGSVSTLTIQRTQQEDSAVYLCASSLASSGRAPTDTQYFGPGTRLTVL.

The chain joins TRBV19 to TRBJ2-3; 7 positions match TRBD2. V dropped 3 bases and J dropped 7; count of bases not matched to a gene: 10. This CDR3 comprises 15 residues. The germline V gene encodes CDR1 LNHDA and CDR2 SQIVND (reference sequence). CDR3 sequence (DNA): TGTGCCAGTAGTATCGGAACGGGAGGAGGACATACGCAGTATTTT. It is translated as CASSIGTGGGHTQYF. Filled out from reference TRBV19 and TRBJ2-3, the complete variable domain reads DGGITQSPKYLFRKEGQNVTLSCEQNLNHDAMYWYRQDPGQGLRLIYYSQIVNDFQKGDIAEGYSVSREKKESFPLTVTSAQKNPTAFYLCASSIGTGGGHTQYFGPGTRLTVL.

The chain employs TRBV5-6 and TRBJ2-3; perhaps TRBD1 as D (6 bases). Trimming took 2 bases from V and 1 from J, leaving 8 bases between them. The CDR3 runs 14 residues. Germline V lookup: CDR1 SGHDT, CDR2 YYEEEE. The CDR3 nucleotides are TGTGCCAGCAGCTTCCACAGGGGCACAGATACGCAGTATTTT. Translated, it gives CASSFHRGTDTQYF.

CDR3 DNA: TGTGCCAGCAGTGATGGGCGAGTGTTAGGCAATGAGCAGTTCTTC. Translating gives CASSDGRVLGNEQFF. The rearrangement joins TRBV2 to TRBJ2-1; D gene ambiguous. CDR1 and CDR2 (germline): SNHLY, FYNNEI. CDR3 size: 15 residues. V was trimmed by 3 bases and J by 6 bases, leaving 15 bases between them.

The chain carries TRBV11-3 and TRBJ2-3; 8 positions match TRBD2. The J segment lost 3 bases and the V segment lost 1 base, leaving 0 bases of the junction unmatched. This CDR3 comprises 14 residues. The germline CDR1 and CDR2 sequences are SGHNT and YENEEA. CDR3: CASSLGLATDTQYF. In DNA, the CDR3 is TGTGCCAGCAGCTTAGGACTAGCGACAGATACGCAGTATTTT.

V gene TRBV4-1 combines with J gene TRBJ2-7, with 13 nucleotides matching TRBD2. The CDR3 length is 20 residues. J was trimmed by 0 bases and V by 1 base; bases with no gene match: 12. Per germline, CDR1 MGHRA and CDR2 YSYEKL. CDR3 nucleotides: TGCGCCAGCAGCCAAGGGAAAGGACTAGCGGGAGACCCCGGCTCCTACGAGCAGTACTTC. This encodes CASSQGKGLAGDPGSYEQYF.

This clone occurred a few times. The chain employs TRBV9 and TRBJ2-2, with TRBD2 matching over 12 bases. The junction had 3 bases not matched to a gene; V was cut back by 2 bases and J by 7 bases. CDR1 and CDR2 (germline): SGDLS, YYNGEE. The CDR3 extends over 15 amino acids. Here the CDR3 reads CASSVTSGSHGELFF. The CDR3 bases are TGTGCCAGCAGCGTGACTAGCGGGAGTCACGGGGAGCTGTTTTTT.

The CDR3 spells CASSLGQEMNTEAFF. CDR3 nucleotide sequence: TGTGCCAGCAGCTTAGGACAGGAGATGAACACTGAAGCTTTCTTT. The chain carries TRBV7-9 and TRBJ1-1, with a tentative D call TRBD1 (6 bases). CDR1 is SEHNR and CDR2 is FQNEAQ in the germline V gene (reference sequence). The CDR3 extends over 15 amino acids. Trimming took 1 base from V and 0 from J, leaving 9 bases between them.

The chain carries TRBV5-1 and TRBJ1-4, with 9 positions matching TRBD1. Trimming removed 4 bases from V and 6 bases from J; junction bases left unmatched: 4. This CDR3 region has 14 residues. Per the germline V gene, CDR1 is SGHRS and CDR2 is YFSETQ. The CDR3 protein is CASSQRQGDEKLFF. CDR3 nucleotides: TGCGCCAGCAGCCAAAGACAGGGGGATGAAAAACTGTTTTTT.

This clone was counted a single time. V is TRBV7-9 and J is TRBJ1-1; perhaps TRBD1 as D (5 bases). Germline V CDR1 and CDR2: SEHNR, FQNEAQ (reference sequence). CDR3 length: 15 residues. V dropped 7 bases and J dropped 0 bases, with 15 bases sitting between them. CDR3 bases: TGTGCCAGCACCCGGGGGTCAACGATGAACACTGAAGCTTTCTTT. It specifies CASTRGSTMNTEAFF.

The chain links TRBV5-1 to TRBJ2-7; D perhaps matches TRBD2 (5 bases). Germline values: CDR1 SGHRS, CDR2 YFSETQ. The CDR3 is 14 residues long. V was shortened by 0 bases and J by 3 bases, with 10 bases between the two germline ends. CDR3 sequence: CASSLEGSGYEQYF. The DNA for the CDR3 is TGCGCCAGCAGCTTGGAAGGGAGTGGCTACGAGCAGTACTTC.

J is TRBJ2-7 and V is TRBV5-5; 7 nucleotides match TRBD1. This CDR3 spans 14 amino acids. Germline CDR1 SGHKS, CDR2 YYEKEE (reference sequence). J lost 4 bases, V lost 2 bases, and 6 bases had no gene match. CDR3 protein: CASSFTGQIYEQYF. Written as DNA, the CDR3 is TGTGCCAGCAGCTTTACGGGACAGATATACGAGCAGTACTTC.

The rearrangement uses TRBV7-3 and TRBJ2-1; 14 bases map to TRBD2. With V trimmed by 2 bases and J by 6 bases, 6 bases remained unmatched. The CDR3 is made up of 17 amino acids. Germline V CDR1 and CDR2: SGHTA, FQGTGA. The CDR3 DNA reads TGTGCCAGCAGCTTACGATCGACTAGCGGGAGGGGCAATGAGCAGTTCTTC. This gives the protein CASSLRSTSGRGNEQFF.

V and J are TRBV7-9 and TRBJ1-2; TRBD1 matches at 7 bases. Germline lookup yields CDR1 SEHNR and CDR2 FQNEAQ (reference sequence). The CDR3 has 16 residues. Trimming at V came to 2 bases and at J to 0 bases, leaving 6 bases not matched to a gene. The CDR3 loop reads CASSLPGGITNYGYTF. The CDR3 region has the DNA TGTGCCAGCAGCTTACCAGGGGGGATAACTAACTATGGCTACACCTTC.

The chain uses TRBV5-6 and TRBJ1-1; D gene uncertain. Germline-derived CDR1 and CDR2 are SGHDT and YYEEEE. The CDR3 spans 12 residues. V gave up 0 bases and J gave up 6 bases, with 6 bases separating them. CDR3 sequence reads: CASSLALAEAFF. The CDR3 bases are TGTGCCAGCAGCTTGGCCCTTGCTGAAGCTTTCTTT.

The V call is TRBV9, the J call TRBJ2-1; 8 bases agree with TRBD2. CDR1 SGDLS and CDR2 YYNGEE come from the germline V gene. The CDR3 has 15 amino acids. The V gene end was trimmed by 3 bases and the J gene end by 5 bases; junction bases not matched to a gene: 7. Here the CDR3 DNA reads TGTGCCAGCAGCGCCTCCGGGACTAGTCACAATGAGCAGTTCTTC. Translated: CASSASGTSHNEQFF. Drawing the rest from reference TRBV9 and TRBJ2-1, the complete variable domain is DSGVTQTPKHLITATGQRVTLRCSPRSGDLSVYWYQQSLDQGLQFLIQYYNGEERAKGNILERFSAQQFPDLHSELNLSSLELGDSALYFCASSASGTSHNEQFFGPGTRLTVL.

V and J are TRBV25-1 and TRBJ2-7; possible D gene TRBD1, 6 bases. Germline assignment: CDR1 MGHDK and CDR2 SYGVNS. CDR3 size: 14 residues. Between the trimmed V and J ends, which lost 10 bases and 1 base, there was a span of 17 bases. The CDR3: CATRTAGRSYEQYF. In DNA form, the CDR3 reads TGTGCCACTCGGACAGCTGGTAGGTCCTACGAGCAGTACTTC.

This clone was observed a handful of times. This rearrangement joins TRBV7-9 to TRBJ1-4; TRBD1 is a possible D gene (6 bases). Trimming left V 5 bases short and J 7 bases short, with 17 bases between. Germline loops: CDR1 SEHNR, CDR2 FQNEAQ (reference sequence). The CDR3 consists of 15 residues. The CDR3 reads CASSHPRTELEKLFF. The CDR3 DNA reads as TGTGCCAGCAGCCACCCCCGGACAGAACTTGAAAAACTGTTTTTT.

The chain links TRBV6-1 to TRBJ1-2; 10 nucleotides line up with TRBD1. With 3 bases clipped from V and 5 bases from J, the junction kept 0 bases outside the gene matches. The germline V gene encodes CDR1 MNHNS and CDR2 SASEGT. The CDR3 is 13 amino acids. CDR3 bases: TGTGCCAGCAGTGAGGGACAGGGGTATGGCTACACCTTC. It yields the protein CASSEGQGYGYTF.

V and J are TRBV9 and TRBJ1-1, with TRBD1 as a possible D gene (6 bases). There are 14 residues in the CDR3. CDR1 and CDR2 from the germline V gene are SGDLS and YYNGEE. Trimming took off 1 base at V and 0 bases at J, with 7 bases between the two ends. The CDR3 bases are TGTGCCAGCAGCGTACAGGGGATGAACACTGAAGCTTTCTTT. Its translation: CASSVQGMNTEAFF.

The J gene is TRBJ2-7, the V gene TRBV6-6; 9 bases match TRBD1. This CDR3 has 14 residues. Unmatched junction bases numbered 5, after V lost 5 bases and J lost 3 bases. Germline V CDR1 and CDR2: MNHNY, SVGAGI (reference sequence). The CDR3 bases are TGTGCCAGCAGTCACCGGGACAGGGTCTACGAGCAGTACTTC. Amino acid sequence: CASSHRDRVYEQYF.

This clone was observed a few times. V gene TRBV7-9 combines with J gene TRBJ1-2, with TRBD1 matching 8 bases. This CDR3 is built from 17 residues. Trimming removed 5 bases from V and 4 bases from J; junction bases left unmatched: 15. CDR1 is SEHNR, CDR2 FQNEAQ, per germline (reference sequence). Here the CDR3 DNA reads TGTGCCAGCAGCGCCAAATGGATCGGACAGGGAGGCTATGGCTACACCTTC. It specifies CASSAKWIGQGGYGYTF. Based on the CDR3 plus reference TRBV7-9 and TRBJ1-2, the full variable domain is DTGVSQNPRHKITKRGQNVTFRCDPISEHNRLYWYRQTLGQGPEFLTYFQNEAQLEKSRLLSDRFSAERPKGSFSTLEIQRTEQGDSAMYLCASSAKWIGQGGYGYTFGSGTRLTVV.

In this sample, this clone turned up a few times. J is TRBJ2-5 and V is TRBV29-1; D possibly corresponds to TRBD2 (6 bases). V was cut by 6 bases and J by 2 bases, with 13 bases left in between. Germline V gene sequence: CDR1 SQVTM, CDR2 ANQGSEA. The CDR3 is 13 amino acids. CDR3 in amino acids: CSVHLASQETQYF. The CDR3 nucleotides read TGCAGCGTCCATCTAGCGTCACAAGAGACCCAGTACTTC.

V gene TRBV5-6 combines with J gene TRBJ1-5, with 7 nucleotides matching TRBD1. V lost 4 bases to trimming and J lost 0 bases; unmatched junction nucleotides: 4. Germline V gene lookup returns CDR1 SGHDT and CDR2 YYEEEE. CDR3 length: 15 residues. CDR3 in DNA: TGTGCCAGCAGCCGGGACAGATATAGCAATCAGCCCCAGCATTTT. Its translation: CASSRDRYSNQPQHF.

The chain combines TRBV30 with TRBJ2-3; D might be TRBD2 (5 bases). Per germline, CDR1 GTSNPN and CDR2 SVGIG (reference sequence). V lost 1 base to trimming and J lost 4 bases, with 15 bases between them. The length of the CDR3 is 15 residues. The CDR3 is CAWSASRDYADTQYF. In DNA form, the CDR3 reads TGTGCCTGGAGTGCCAGCCGGGATTACGCAGATACGCAGTATTTT.

The chain employs TRBV9 and TRBJ2-7; D might be TRBD1 (6 bases). The germline V gene encodes CDR1 SGDLS and CDR2 YYNGEE. This CDR3 contains 13 residues. Trimming removed 2 bases at V and 1 base at J, with 7 bases between. The CDR3 reads CASSVGQSYEQYF. In DNA form, the CDR3 reads TGTGCCAGCAGCGTCGGACAGTCCTACGAGCAGTACTTC.

The CDR3 DNA reads TGCGCCAGCACCCCGGGACTAGCGGGAAAGAGCTCCTACAATGAGCAGTTCTTC. Protein sequence: CASTPGLAGKSSYNEQFF. The J gene is TRBJ2-1, the V gene TRBV10-2; the match to TRBD2 covers 13 bases. The CDR3 contains 18 residues. V was pared by 7 bases and J by 0 bases, with 9 bases of the junction left unmatched. CDR1 WSHSY and CDR2 SAAADI come from the germline V gene.

This clone was counted between two and nine times. The V gene is TRBV9, the J gene TRBJ1-3, with D possibly being TRBD1 (6 bases). CDR1 SGDLS and CDR2 YYNGEE come from the germline V gene. The CDR3 runs to 13 residues. Trimming stripped 4 bases from V and 8 bases from J, with 13 bases between. CDR3 DNA: TGTGCCAGCAGCCCCAGGGGTTTGGACACCATATATTTT. Translating it yields CASSPRGLDTIYF.